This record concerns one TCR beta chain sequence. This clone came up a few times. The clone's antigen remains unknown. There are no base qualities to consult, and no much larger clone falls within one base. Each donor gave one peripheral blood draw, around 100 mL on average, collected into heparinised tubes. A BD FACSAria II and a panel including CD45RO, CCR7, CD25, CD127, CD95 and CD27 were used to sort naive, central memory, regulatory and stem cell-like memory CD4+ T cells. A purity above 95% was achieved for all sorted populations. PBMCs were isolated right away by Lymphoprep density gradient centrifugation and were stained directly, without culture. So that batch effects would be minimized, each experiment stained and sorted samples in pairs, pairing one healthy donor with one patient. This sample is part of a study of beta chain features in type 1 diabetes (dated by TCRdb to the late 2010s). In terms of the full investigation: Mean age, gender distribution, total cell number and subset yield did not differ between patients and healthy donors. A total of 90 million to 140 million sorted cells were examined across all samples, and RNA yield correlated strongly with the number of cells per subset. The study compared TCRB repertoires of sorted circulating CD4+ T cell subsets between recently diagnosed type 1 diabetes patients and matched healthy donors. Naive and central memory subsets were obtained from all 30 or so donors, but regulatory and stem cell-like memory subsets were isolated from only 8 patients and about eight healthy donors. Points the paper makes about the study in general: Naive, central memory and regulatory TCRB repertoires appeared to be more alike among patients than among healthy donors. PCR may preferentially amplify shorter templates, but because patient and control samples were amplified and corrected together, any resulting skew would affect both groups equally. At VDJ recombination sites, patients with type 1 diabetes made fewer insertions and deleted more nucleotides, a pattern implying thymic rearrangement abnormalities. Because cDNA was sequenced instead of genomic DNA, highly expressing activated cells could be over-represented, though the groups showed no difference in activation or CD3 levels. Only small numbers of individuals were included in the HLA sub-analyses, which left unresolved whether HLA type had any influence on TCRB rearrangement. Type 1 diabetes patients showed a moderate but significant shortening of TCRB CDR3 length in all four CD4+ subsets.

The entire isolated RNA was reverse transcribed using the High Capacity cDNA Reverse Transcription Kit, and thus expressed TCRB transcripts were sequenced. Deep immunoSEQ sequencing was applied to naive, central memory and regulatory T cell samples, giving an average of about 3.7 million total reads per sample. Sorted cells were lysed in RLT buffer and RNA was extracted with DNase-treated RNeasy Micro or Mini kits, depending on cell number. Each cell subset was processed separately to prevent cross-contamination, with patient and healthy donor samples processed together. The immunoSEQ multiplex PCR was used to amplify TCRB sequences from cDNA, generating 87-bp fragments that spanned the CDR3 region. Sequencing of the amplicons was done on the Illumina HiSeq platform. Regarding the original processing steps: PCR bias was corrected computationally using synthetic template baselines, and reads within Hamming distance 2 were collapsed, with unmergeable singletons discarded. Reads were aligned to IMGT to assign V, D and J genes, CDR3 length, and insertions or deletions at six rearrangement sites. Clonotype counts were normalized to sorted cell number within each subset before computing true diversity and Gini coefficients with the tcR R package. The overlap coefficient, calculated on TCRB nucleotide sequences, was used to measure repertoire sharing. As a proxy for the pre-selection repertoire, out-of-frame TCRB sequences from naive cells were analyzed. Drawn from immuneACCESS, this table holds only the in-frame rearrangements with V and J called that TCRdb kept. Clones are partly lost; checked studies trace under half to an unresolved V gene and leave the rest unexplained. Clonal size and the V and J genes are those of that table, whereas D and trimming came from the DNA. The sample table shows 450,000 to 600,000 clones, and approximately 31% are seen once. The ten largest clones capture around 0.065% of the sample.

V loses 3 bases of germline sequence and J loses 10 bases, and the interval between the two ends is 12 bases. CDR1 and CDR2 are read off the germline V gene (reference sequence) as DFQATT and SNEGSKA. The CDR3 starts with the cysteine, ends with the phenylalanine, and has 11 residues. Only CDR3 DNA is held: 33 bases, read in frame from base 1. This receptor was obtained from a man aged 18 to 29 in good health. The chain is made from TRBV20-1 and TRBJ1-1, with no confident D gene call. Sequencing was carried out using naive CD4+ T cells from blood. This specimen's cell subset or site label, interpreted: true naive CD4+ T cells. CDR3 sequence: CSASPVGVAFF. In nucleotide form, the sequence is TGCAGTGCTAGTCCTGTCGGGGTAGCTTTCTTT.